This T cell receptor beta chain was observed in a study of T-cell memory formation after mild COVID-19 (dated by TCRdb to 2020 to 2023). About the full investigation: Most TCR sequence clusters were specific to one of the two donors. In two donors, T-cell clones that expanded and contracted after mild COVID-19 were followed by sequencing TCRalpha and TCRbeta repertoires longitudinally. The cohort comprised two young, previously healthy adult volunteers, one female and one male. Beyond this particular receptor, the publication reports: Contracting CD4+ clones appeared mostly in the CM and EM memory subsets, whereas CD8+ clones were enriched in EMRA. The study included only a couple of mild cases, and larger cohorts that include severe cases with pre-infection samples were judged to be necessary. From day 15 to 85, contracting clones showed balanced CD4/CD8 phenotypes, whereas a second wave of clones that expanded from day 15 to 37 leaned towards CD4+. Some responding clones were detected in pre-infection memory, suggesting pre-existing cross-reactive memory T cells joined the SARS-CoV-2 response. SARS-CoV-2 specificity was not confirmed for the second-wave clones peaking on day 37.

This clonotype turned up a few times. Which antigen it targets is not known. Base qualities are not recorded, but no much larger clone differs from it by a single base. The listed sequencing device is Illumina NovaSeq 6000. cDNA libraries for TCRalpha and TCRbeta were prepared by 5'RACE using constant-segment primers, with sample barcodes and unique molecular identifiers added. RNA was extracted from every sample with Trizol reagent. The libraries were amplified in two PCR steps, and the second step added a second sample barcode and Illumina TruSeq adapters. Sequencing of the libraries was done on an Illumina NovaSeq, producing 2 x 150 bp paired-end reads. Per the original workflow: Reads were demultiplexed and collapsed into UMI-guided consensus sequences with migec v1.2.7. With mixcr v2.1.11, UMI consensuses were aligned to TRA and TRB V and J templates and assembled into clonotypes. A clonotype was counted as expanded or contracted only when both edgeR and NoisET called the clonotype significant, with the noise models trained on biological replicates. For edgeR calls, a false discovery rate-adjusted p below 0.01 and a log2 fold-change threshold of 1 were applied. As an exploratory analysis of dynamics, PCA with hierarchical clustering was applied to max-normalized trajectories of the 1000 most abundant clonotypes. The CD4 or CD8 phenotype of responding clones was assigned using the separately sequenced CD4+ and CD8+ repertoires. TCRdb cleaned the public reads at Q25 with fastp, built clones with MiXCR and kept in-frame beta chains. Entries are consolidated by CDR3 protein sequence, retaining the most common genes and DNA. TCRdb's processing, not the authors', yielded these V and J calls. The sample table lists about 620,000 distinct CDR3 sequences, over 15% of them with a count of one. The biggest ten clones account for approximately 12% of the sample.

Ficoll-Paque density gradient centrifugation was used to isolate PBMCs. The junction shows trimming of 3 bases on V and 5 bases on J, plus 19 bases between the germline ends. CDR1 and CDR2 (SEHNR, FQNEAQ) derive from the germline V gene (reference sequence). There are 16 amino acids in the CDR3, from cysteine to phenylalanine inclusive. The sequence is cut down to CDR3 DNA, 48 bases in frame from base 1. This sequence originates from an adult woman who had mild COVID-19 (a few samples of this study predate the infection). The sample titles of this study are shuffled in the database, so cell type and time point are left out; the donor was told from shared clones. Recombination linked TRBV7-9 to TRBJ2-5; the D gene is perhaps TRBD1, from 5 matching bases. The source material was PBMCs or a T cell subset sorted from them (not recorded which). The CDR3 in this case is CASSLKAAGLGETQYF. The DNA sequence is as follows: TGTGCCAGCAGCTTGAAGGCCGCAGGGTTGGGGGAGACCCAGTACTTC.